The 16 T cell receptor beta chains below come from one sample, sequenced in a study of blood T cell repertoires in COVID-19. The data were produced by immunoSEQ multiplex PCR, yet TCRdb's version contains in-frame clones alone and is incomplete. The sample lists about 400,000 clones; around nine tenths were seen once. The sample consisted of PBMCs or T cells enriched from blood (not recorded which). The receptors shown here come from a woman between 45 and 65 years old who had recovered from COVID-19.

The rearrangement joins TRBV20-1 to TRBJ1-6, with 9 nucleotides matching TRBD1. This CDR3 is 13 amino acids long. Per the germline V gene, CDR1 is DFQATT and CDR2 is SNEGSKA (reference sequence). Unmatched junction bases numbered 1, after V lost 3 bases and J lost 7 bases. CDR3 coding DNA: TGCAGTGCTAGTGGGACAGGGAATTCACCCCTCCACTTT. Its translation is CSASGTGNSPLHF.

The CDR3 nucleotides read TGTGCCTGGAGTCTCCCGGGGGGGCTCCCCCAGCCCCAGCATTTT. Its protein is CAWSLPGGLPQPQHF. The chain combines TRBV30 with TRBJ1-5; perhaps TRBD1 as D (6 bases). Germline values: CDR1 GTSNPN, CDR2 SVGIG (reference sequence). V gave up 2 bases and J gave up 7 bases, with 18 bases separating them. The CDR3 loop spans 15 amino acids.

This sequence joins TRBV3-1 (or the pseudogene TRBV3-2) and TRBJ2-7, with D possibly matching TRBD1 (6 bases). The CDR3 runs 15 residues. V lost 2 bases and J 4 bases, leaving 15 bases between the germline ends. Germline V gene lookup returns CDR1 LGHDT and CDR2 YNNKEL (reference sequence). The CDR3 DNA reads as TGTGCCAGCAGCCAATCGTGGGGGCTGAGGTACGAGCAGTACTTC. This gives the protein CASSQSWGLRYEQYF.

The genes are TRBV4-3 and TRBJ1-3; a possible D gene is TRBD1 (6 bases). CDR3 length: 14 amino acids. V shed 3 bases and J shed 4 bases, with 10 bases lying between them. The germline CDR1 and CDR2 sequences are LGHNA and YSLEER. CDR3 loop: CASSQRDRGNTIYF. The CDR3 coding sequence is TGCGCCAGCAGCCAGCGAGACAGGGGAAACACCATATATTTT.

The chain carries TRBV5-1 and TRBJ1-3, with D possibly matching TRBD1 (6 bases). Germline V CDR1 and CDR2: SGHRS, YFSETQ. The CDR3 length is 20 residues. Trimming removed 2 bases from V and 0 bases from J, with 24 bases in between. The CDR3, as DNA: TGCGCCAGCAGCTTAAGGTTCCGGGGGGCGACGGCCGGCTCTGGAAACACCATATATTTT. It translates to CASSLRFRGATAGSGNTIYF.

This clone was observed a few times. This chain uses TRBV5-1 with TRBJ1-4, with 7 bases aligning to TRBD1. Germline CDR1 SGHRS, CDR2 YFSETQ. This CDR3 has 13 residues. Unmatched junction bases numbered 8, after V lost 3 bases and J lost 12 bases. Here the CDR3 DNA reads TGCGCCAGCAGCTCCGGTTCCCAGGGGGAACTGTTTTTT. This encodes CASSSGSQGELFF.

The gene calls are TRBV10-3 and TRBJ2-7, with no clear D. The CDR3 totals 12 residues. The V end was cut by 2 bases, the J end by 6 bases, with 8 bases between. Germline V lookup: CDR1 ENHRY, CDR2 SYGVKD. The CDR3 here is CAISEGPREQYF. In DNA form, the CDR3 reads TGTGCCATCAGTGAGGGGCCTCGCGAGCAGTACTTC.

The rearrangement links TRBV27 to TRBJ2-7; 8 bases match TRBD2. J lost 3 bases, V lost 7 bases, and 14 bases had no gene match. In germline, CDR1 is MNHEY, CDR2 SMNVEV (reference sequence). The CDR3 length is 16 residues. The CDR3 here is CASKPRPAGGFYEQYF. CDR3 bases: TGTGCCAGCAAACCCCGACCGGCGGGGGGCTTCTACGAGCAGTACTTC.

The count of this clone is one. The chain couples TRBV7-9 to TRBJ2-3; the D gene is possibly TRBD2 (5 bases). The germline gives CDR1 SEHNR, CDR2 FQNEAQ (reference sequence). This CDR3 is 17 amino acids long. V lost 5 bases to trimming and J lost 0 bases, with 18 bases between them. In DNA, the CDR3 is TGTGCCAGCAGCGATCCGACGAGCGGCAGAAGCACAGATACGCAGTATTTT. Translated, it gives CASSDPTSGRSTDTQYF.

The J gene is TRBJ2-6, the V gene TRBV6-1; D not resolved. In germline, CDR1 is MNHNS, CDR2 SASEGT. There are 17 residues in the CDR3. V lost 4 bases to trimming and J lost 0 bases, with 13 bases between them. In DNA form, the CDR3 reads TGTGCCAGCAGTGGGTCTGTATTACTCTCTGGGGCCAACGTCCTGACTTTC. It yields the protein CASSGSVLLSGANVLTF.

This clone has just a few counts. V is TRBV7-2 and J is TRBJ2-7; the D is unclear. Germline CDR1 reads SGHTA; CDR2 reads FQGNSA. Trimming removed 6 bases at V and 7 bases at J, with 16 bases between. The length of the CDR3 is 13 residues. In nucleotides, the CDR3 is TGTGCCAGCAGGCTACCACCGTCTGCAGAGCAGTACTTC. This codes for CASRLPPSAEQYF. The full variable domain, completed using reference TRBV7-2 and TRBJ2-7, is GAGVSQSPSNKVTEKGKDVELRCDPISGHTALYWYRQSLGQGLEFLIYFQGNSAPDKSGLPSDRFSAERTGGSVSTLTIQRTQQEDSAVYLCASRLPPSAEQYFGPGTRLTVT.

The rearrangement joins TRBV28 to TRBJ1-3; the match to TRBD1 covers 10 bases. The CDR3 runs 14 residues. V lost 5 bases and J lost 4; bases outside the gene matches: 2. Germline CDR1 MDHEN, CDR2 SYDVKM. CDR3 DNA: TGTGCCAGCAGTGGACAGGGGGACGGAAACACCATATATTTT. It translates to CASSGQGDGNTIYF.

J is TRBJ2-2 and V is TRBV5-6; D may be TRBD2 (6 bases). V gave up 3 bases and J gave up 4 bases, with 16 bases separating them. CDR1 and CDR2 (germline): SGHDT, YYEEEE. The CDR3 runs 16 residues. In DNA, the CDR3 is TGTGCCAGCAGCTCGCGCGGGCGGGACGTCACCGGGGAGCTGTTTTTT. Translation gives CASSSRGRDVTGELFF.

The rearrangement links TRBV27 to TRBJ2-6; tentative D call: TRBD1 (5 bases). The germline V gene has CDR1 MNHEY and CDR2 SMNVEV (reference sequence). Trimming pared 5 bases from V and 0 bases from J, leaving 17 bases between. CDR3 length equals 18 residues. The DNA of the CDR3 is TGTGCCAGCAGTCCGGACAAGGGGCCCTACTCTGGGGCCAACGTCCTGACTTTC. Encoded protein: CASSPDKGPYSGANVLTF.

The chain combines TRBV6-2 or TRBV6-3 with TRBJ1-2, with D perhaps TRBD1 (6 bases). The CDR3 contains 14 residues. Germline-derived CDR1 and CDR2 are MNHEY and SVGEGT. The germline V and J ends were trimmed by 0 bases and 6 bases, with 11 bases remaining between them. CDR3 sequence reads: CASSYSSRGNGYTF. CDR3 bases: TGTGCCAGCAGTTACTCGTCCAGGGGAAATGGCTACACCTTC.

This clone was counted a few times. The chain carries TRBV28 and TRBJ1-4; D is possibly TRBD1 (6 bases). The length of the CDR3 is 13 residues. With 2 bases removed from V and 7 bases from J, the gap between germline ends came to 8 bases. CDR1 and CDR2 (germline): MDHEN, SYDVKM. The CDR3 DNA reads TGTGCCAGCAGTTTACAGGGGCGTGAAAAACTGTTTTTT. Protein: CASSLQGREKLFF.